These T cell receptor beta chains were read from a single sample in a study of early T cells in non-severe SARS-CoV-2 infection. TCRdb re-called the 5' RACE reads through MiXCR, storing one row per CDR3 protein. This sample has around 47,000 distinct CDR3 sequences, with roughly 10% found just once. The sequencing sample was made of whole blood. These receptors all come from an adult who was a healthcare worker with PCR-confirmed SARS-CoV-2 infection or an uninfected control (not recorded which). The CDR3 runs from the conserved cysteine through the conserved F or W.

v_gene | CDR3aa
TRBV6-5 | CATRTQGEQFF
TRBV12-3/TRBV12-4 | CASSSISKETQYF
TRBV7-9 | CASSLGGDEQYF
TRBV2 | CASSERVPTDTQYF
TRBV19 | CASSLPTSTYTGELFF
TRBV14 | CASSQDQGTTYNEQFF
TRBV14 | CASSPRDRSYEQYF
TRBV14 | CASSQPQAGTGELFF
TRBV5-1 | CASSLRADITRNEKLFF
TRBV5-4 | CASSSTVSPNEKLFF
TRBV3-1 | CASSPGTSGGARSYEQYF
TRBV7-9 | CASSRTGTGMVNEQFF
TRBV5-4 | CASSFRVRDYSTDTQYF
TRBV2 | CASRVRGATDTQYF
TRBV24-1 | CATSDPTSGKSYEQYF
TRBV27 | CASSGLAGGINEQFF
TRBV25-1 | CASSYPGTGTDTQYF
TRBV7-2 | CASPRDPDYGYTF
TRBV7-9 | CASSPRTGGNEKLFF
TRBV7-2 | CASGTVQNTGELFF
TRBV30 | CASGIADTQYF
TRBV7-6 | CASSPPGLGSYEQYF
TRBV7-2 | CASSLPQPQHF
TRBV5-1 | CASSLGGGGATDTQYF
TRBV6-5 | CASSYSRPTRLGNEQFF
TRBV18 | CASSPRGDQEQYF
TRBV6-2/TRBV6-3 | CATRGALAGELFF
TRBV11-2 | CASSLRQGYGYTF
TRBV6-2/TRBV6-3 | CASSYTGTGDKAFF
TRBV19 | CASSRRDRGAYGYTF
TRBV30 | CAWSRTGSSGANVLTF
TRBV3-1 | CASSPRTYRSSYNEQFF
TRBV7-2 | CASSSTSGGFNEQFF
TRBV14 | CASSPDREGTEAFF
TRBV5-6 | CASSPNTGGYTDTQYF
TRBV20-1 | CSARAAAGTGNKKLFF
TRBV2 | CASSRDSLNEKLFF
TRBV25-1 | CASSRGAGGLQETQYF
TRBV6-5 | CASSYLGRRSYEQYF
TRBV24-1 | CATSSGGTTDTQYF
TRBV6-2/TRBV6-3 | CASSYTETQYF
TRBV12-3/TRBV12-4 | CASSVQRGPPTFPGRLFF
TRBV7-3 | CASSPTRSVLTF
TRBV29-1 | CSSQVGQGTEAFF
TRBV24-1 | CATSMDRGGSGELFF
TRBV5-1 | CASSLDDSPLHF
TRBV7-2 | CASSLDRAGKYIQYF
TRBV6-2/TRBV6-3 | CASRIRSPTSSYNEQFF
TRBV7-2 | CASSFSWGPTDTQYF
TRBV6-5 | CASRPDRDRVYGYTF
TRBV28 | CASSESGGSSTDTQYF